The 4 T cell receptor beta chains reported below all come from one sample, sequenced in a study of Graves' ophthalmopathy and Graves' hyperthyroidism. The authors amplified TCR beta CDR3 regions, and they did so from RNA transcripts for repertoire sequencing. First-round RT-PCR with HTBI primers preceded a second-round multiplex PCR. TCRdb used MiXCR to reprocess the multiplex PCR reads, holding one entry per CDR3 protein. The sample contains 350,000 to 450,000 distinct CDR3 sequences, approximately 20% of which appear only once. Sequenced: peripheral blood. The receptors were sampled from a young woman with Graves' ophthalmopathy.

The chain combines TRBV24-1 with TRBJ2-2; D not resolved. The V end lost 3 bases, the J end lost 2 bases, and 6 bases lay between the germline ends. Germline loops: CDR1 KGHDR, CDR2 SFDVKD. CDR3 size: 14 residues. The CDR3 DNA reads TGTGCCACCAGTGATGGCCTTAACACCGGGGAGCTGTTTTTT. It encodes CATSDGLNTGELFF.

Ten or more counts support this clonotype. The chain carries TRBV6-1 and TRBJ1-3; the D gene is possibly TRBD1 (6 bases). Trimming took off 6 bases at V and 3 bases at J, with 9 bases between the two ends. This CDR3 region has 13 residues. CDR1 and CDR2 from the germline V gene are MNHNS and SASEGT. CDR3 sequence: CASSGRGGNTIYF. Here the CDR3 DNA reads TGTGCCAGCAGCGGCAGGGGTGGAAACACCATATATTTT.

The chain employs TRBV28 and TRBJ1-6; TRBD1 matches at 7 bases. This CDR3 spans 13 amino acids. From germline, CDR1 is MDHEN and CDR2 SYDVKM. J lost 8 bases, V lost 6 bases, and 4 bases had no gene match. CDR3 coding DNA: TGTGCCAGCAGAACAGGGGTCTATTCACCCCTCCACTTT. Translation: CASRTGVYSPLHF.

The sample holds many counts of this clonotype. The V and J genes are TRBV7-9 and TRBJ1-2, with D hard to call. The CDR3 is 13 residues long. Trimming took off 2 bases at V and 6 bases at J, with 10 bases between the two ends. Germline lookup yields CDR1 SEHNR and CDR2 FQNEAQ (reference sequence). The DNA for the CDR3 is TGTGCCAGCAGCTTAATAGGACCCGATGGCTACACCTTC. Its protein is CASSLIGPDGYTF.